This T cell receptor (beta chain) was retrieved from a study of T cell responses to AZD1222 COVID-19 vaccine. Sequenced by immunoSEQ multiplex PCR; TCRdb stores in-frame clones only, minus some. The table records about 100,000 clones, 85% to 95% of them present only once. The receptor comes from an adult in good health. This material consisted of peripheral blood, taken on day 0 of AZD1222 vaccination.

The CDR3 region has the DNA TGTGCCAGCAGCCTCATACCGGGACAGGGTTATTCACCCCTCCACTTT. It codes for CASSLIPGQGYSPLHF. V is TRBV3-1 (or the pseudogene TRBV3-2) and J is TRBJ1-6; 9 nucleotides line up with TRBD1. The germline V gene has CDR1 LGHDT and CDR2 YNNKEL (reference sequence). The CDR3 spans 16 residues. V shed 4 bases, J shed 8 bases, and the junction held 9 bases outside the gene matches.